A few counts support the clone carrying this T cell receptor beta chain. These data come from a study of blood T cell repertoires in COVID-19. This table comes from immunoSEQ multiplex PCR, and its TCRdb copy is limited to in-frame clones, with some not included. The sample records about 200,000 clones, almost 90% being singletons. V lost 4 bases to trimming and J lost 5 bases; unmatched junction nucleotides: 12. Germline V gene lookup returns CDR1 MNHEY and CDR2 SVGEGT. The CDR3 extends over 16 amino acids. Sequenced material: peripheral blood. This receptor was obtained from a man aged 18 to 30 with active or convalescent COVID-19. The gene calls are TRBV6-2 or TRBV6-3 and TRBJ1-2; 8 bases fit TRBD1. This CDR3 reads CASSLDRDRQPYGYTF. The DNA of the CDR3 is TGTGCCAGCAGTTTGGACAGGGACAGACAGCCGTATGGCTACACCTTC.